This T cell receptor beta chain was captured by sequencing in a study of regulatory T cells in long-lasting Graves disease. Turning to the study itself: Over 5 years of antithyroid drugs with positive TSH receptor antibodies was taken to mean persistent Graves' disease. Regarding the study as a whole: Persistent disease was associated with favored TRBV28 usage and with favored use of TRBJ1-2 and TRBJ2-5. Accuracy may have suffered from the small sample size. Patients with persistent Graves' had lower TCR diversity than newly diagnosed patients.

The CDR3 contains 13 residues. Germline assignment: CDR1 KGHDR and CDR2 SFDVKD. V shed 10 bases and J shed 0 bases, with 12 bases lying between them. Arm-PCR of CDR3 regions and iRepertoire HTBI primers were the basis on which TCR beta libraries were built. TCRdb passed the multiplex PCR reads through MiXCR, listing each CDR3 protein once. The data hold roughly 450,000 distinct CDR3 sequences, with less than 25% observed a single time. This clonotype showed up just a few times. Its target is unknown. Sample time point: persistent/refractory GD, antithyroid drugs over 5 years with positive TRAb. The TCR library was made from RNA that had been extracted from PBMCs in TRIzol.

V usage is TRBV24-1 and J usage is TRBJ2-7; maybe TRBD1 (6 bases). Sequenced material: peripheral blood mononuclear cells (PBMCs), taken when the disease was refractory, from a patient treated with antithyroid drugs. This sequence originates from a female donor with Graves disease. The CDR3 DNA sequence: TGTGCCACAGCTGACAGGAGCTCCTACGAGCAGTACTTC. Translation: CATADRSSYEQYF.